The rows below give T cell receptor beta chains drawn from one sample of a study of spatial heterogeneity in lung cancer. TCRdb ran MiXCR on the 5' RACE reads and lists one entry per CDR3 protein. The sample has 72,000 or so distinct CDR3 sequences; roughly 8.9% are singletons. Here the sequenced sample was PBMCs, taken at follow-up. Every receptor here comes from a female donor with early-stage non-small cell lung cancer. Both conserved end residues are part of each CDR3. The D gene is left open where the match is weak. Size is omitted from some rows. Given values are once, few, many or a class for expanded clones.

V	D	J	size	CDR3	DNA
TRBV6-1	.	TRBJ1-2	many	CASTSSPYGYTF	TGTGCCAGCACGTCTTCCCCATATGGCTACACCTTC
TRBV12-3/TRBV12-4	.	TRBJ1-5	many	CASSSLGASNQPQHF	TGTGCCAGCAGCTCCTTAGGAGCTAGCAATCAGCCCCAGCATTTT
TRBV5-1	.	TRBJ1-2	.	CASSLDDTAYGYTF	TGCGCCAGCAGCTTGGATGACACGGCTTATGGCTACACCTTC
TRBV5-5	.	TRBJ2-1	many	CASSKGPQSSYNEQFF	TGTGCCAGCAGCAAGGGACCACAGAGCTCCTACAATGAGCAGTTCTTC
TRBV9	.	TRBJ2-2	many	CASSVEPGPGELFF	TGTGCCAGCAGCGTAGAGCCGGGGCCCGGGGAGCTGTTTTTT
TRBV18	.	TRBJ1-1	many	CASSRSGVEAEAFF	TGTGCCAGCTCACGTTCTGGGGTAGAGGCTGAAGCTTTCTTT
TRBV12-3/TRBV12-4	.	TRBJ1-1	.	CASSPDITENTEAFF	TGTGCCAGCAGTCCGGATATCACCGAGAACACTGAAGCTTTCTTT
TRBV15	TRBD1	TRBJ2-7	.	CATSIDRGGYEQYF	TGTGCCACCAGCATTGACAGGGGGGGCTACGAGCAGTACTTC
TRBV7-9	TRBD1	TRBJ1-1	many	CATNRGYTEAFF	TGTGCCACAAACAGGGGGTATACTGAAGCTTTCTTT
TRBV29-1	TRBD1	TRBJ1-1	.	CSVEQGQKAFF	TGCAGCGTTGAACAGGGACAGAAAGCTTTCTTT
TRBV11-2	.	TRBJ2-1	many	CASSIRGPGTQQRVNEQFF	TGTGCCAGCAGCATCAGGGGTCCCGGGACCCAACAGAGGGTTAATGAGCAGTTCTTC
TRBV7-2	.	TRBJ1-2	many	CASSSPRESYTF	TGTGCCAGCAGTTCCCCCAGGGAGAGCTACACCTTC
TRBV29-1	.	TRBJ1-2	many	CSVGGEGYGYTF	TGCAGCGTTGGAGGGGAGGGCTATGGCTACACCTTC
TRBV7-7	TRBD2	TRBJ2-3	few	CASSPLGAGGEDTQYF	TGTGCTAGCAGCCCCCTAGGGGCGGGAGGTGAGGATACGCAGTATTTT
TRBV20-1	.	TRBJ1-5	many	CSALRDRNQPQHF	TGCAGTGCTCTCAGGGATCGGAACCAGCCCCAGCATTTT
TRBV12-3/TRBV12-4	TRBD2	TRBJ2-3	many	CASSLAGGRDTQYF	TGTGCCAGCAGTCTTGCGGGAGGCCGAGATACGCAGTATTTT
TRBV7-9	TRBD2	TRBJ2-2	many	CASSLPGLAATGELFF	TGTGCCAGCAGCTTACCGGGACTAGCGGCCACCGGGGAGCTGTTTTTT
TRBV19	.	TRBJ1-6	many	CASSGSSSYNSPLHF	TGTGCCAGTAGTGGGTCGAGCTCCTATAATTCACCCCTCCACTTT
TRBV11-2	TRBD2	TRBJ2-7	many	CASSMGGGIQQYF	TGTGCCAGCAGCATGGGGGGAGGGATCCAGCAGTACTTC
TRBV7-3	TRBD2	TRBJ2-1	many	CASSPGTMYEQFF	TGTGCCAGCAGCCCTGGGACTATGTATGAGCAGTTCTTC
TRBV20-1	.	TRBJ2-6	few	CSASITPSGANVLTF	TGCAGTGCTTCAATTACTCCCTCTGGGGCCAACGTCCTGACTTTC
TRBV5-1	.	TRBJ2-7	.	CASNLPNDEQYF	TGCGCCAGCAACCTGCCTAACGACGAGCAGTACTTC
TRBV20-1	.	TRBJ1-3	few	CSAPYGNTIYF	TGCAGTGCTCCTTATGGAAACACCATATATTTT
TRBV5-1	.	TRBJ2-3	few	CASSLVGARTDTQYF	TGCGCCAGCAGCTTGGTAGGGGCTCGGACAGATACGCAGTATTTT
TRBV3-1	.	TRBJ2-1	many	CASSQGNEQFF	TGTGCCAGCAGCCAAGGCAATGAGCAGTTCTTC
TRBV20-1	TRBD1	TRBJ1-5	many	CSASKAGGQPQHF	TGCAGTGCTAGTAAGGCAGGGGGACAGCCCCAGCATTTT
TRBV6-5	TRBD1	TRBJ2-3	few	CASSYSSGQGNTQYF	TGTGCCAGCAGTTACTCGAGTGGACAGGGGAATACGCAGTATTTT
TRBV3-1	.	TRBJ2-5	many	CATGIPRETQYF	TGTGCCACGGGGATCCCGCGGGAGACCCAGTACTTC
TRBV10-3	TRBD1	TRBJ2-1	few	CAITRDSSYNEQFF	TGTGCCATCACCCGGGACAGCTCCTACAATGAGCAGTTCTTC
TRBV19	TRBD2	TRBJ2-1	.	CASSRGPPSGSIRNEQFF	TGTGCCAGTAGTCGGGGCCCTCCTAGCGGGAGCATTCGCAATGAGCAGTTCTTC
TRBV5-1	.	TRBJ2-7	.	CASSLARGQVTEQYF	TGCGCCAGCAGTCTGGCGCGGGGTCAGGTAACCGAGCAGTACTTC
TRBV5-1	.	TRBJ2-1	few	CASSSSRRVSYNEQFF	TGCGCCAGCAGCTCGAGCAGGAGGGTTTCCTACAATGAGCAGTTCTTC
TRBV12-3/TRBV12-4	.	TRBJ1-4	many	CATAVETLNEKLFF	TGTGCCACCGCGGTGGAGACACTTAATGAAAAACTGTTTTTT
TRBV6-5	TRBD2	TRBJ2-5	.	CASRPGLAGTQYF	TGTGCCAGCAGACCCGGACTAGCGGGGACCCAGTACTTC
TRBV30	.	TRBJ2-1	many	CAWSVYNEQFF	TGTGCCTGGAGTGTCTACAATGAGCAGTTCTTC
TRBV10-1	TRBD1	TRBJ2-2	few	CASSEAIGTGAGELFF	TGCGCCAGCAGTGAGGCCATCGGTACAGGGGCCGGGGAGCTGTTTTTT
TRBV9	TRBD2	TRBJ2-1	.	CASSVGQLAGNEQFF	TGTGCCAGCAGCGTAGGGCAGCTAGCGGGCAATGAGCAGTTCTTC
TRBV20-1	.	TRBJ2-2	many	CSAHRRTNTGELFF	TGCAGTGCTCACCGGAGGACGAACACCGGGGAGCTGTTTTTT
TRBV5-1	TRBD2	TRBJ2-1	many	CASSLTGTRGLEQFF	TGCGCCAGCAGCTTGACCGGGACTAGAGGACTGGAGCAGTTCTTC
TRBV20-1	TRBD1	TRBJ1-2	many	CSARGREGAGGYTF	TGCAGTGCTAGAGGGAGGGAGGGGGCCGGCGGCTACACCTTC
TRBV7-3	TRBD2	TRBJ2-1	many	CASSVRTSGSTEQFF	TGTGCCAGCAGCGTCCGGACTAGCGGGAGTACTGAGCAGTTCTTC
TRBV6-5	.	TRBJ2-5	few	CASSKGFQETQYF	TGTGCCAGCAGCAAGGGTTTCCAAGAGACCCAGTACTTC
TRBV6-5	TRBD2	TRBJ2-7	.	CASRKRLADSYEQYF	TGTGCCAGCAGAAAAAGACTAGCGGACTCCTACGAGCAGTACTTC
TRBV7-9	.	TRBJ2-2	many	CAPGSTGSFAGELFF	TGTGCCCCCGGGTCGACGGGATCTTTCGCCGGGGAGCTGTTTTTT
TRBV6-5	.	TRBJ1-2	.	CASRGRDHGYTF	TGTGCCAGCAGGGGAAGGGACCATGGCTACACCTTC
TRBV5-1	.	TRBJ2-5	many	CASSLGSGETQYF	TGCGCCAGCAGCTTGGGTTCAGGAGAGACCCAGTACTTC
TRBV29-1	.	TRBJ2-5	few	CSGARETQYF	TGCAGCGGGGCCAGGGAGACCCAGTACTTC
TRBV5-6	.	TRBJ2-3	many	CASSLATPVLYF	TGTGCCAGCAGCTTGGCGACCCCAGTGCTGTATTTT
TRBV7-3	TRBD2	TRBJ2-1	many	CASSLGGGPQYEQFF	TGTGCCAGCAGCTTAGGGGGAGGGCCCCAATATGAGCAGTTCTTC
TRBV19	TRBD2	TRBJ2-3	many	CASSILAGVPDTQYF	TGTGCCAGTAGTATACTAGCGGGAGTACCAGATACGCAGTATTTT